This T cell receptor (beta chain) was profiled in a study of patients and donors after allogeneic stem cell transplantation. Each CDR3 protein gets one entry after TCRdb re-called the RT-PCR reads with MiXCR. The sample lists 410,000 or so distinct CDR3 sequences; 16% were seen once. V gave up 3 bases and J gave up 7 bases; unmatched junction bases: 4. This CDR3 is 13 amino acids long. Germline V gene lookup returns CDR1 SGHRS and CDR2 YFSETQ. The sample taken for sequencing was blood, either unsorted or a sorted T cell fraction (not recorded which). The V gene is TRBV5-1, the J gene TRBJ2-1, with 7 bases lining up with TRBD1. The clonotype was recovered from a human donor who was either an allogeneic HSCT recipient or a stem cell or donor lymphocyte infusion donor (not recorded which). It is not recorded whose cells these are; they may come from a transplant donor. The CDR3 sequence is CASSSQTGNEQFF. The CDR3 nucleotides are TGCGCCAGCAGCTCCCAGACAGGGAATGAGCAGTTCTTC.